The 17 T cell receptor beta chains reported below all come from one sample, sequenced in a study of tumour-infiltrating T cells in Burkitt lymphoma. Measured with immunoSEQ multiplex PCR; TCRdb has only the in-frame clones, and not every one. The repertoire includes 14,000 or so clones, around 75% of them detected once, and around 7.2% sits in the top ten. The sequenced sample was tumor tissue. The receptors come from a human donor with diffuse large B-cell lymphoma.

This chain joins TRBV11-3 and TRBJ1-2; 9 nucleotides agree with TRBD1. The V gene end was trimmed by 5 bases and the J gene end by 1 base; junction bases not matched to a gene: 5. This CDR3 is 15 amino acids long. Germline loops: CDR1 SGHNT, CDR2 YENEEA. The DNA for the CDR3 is TGTGCCAGCAGCCCGGGACAGGGCAGTAACTATGGCTACACCTTC. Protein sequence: CASSPGQGSNYGYTF. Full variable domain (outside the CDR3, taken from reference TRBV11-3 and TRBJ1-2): EAGVVQSPRYKIIEKKQPVAFWCNPISGHNTLYWYLQNLGQGPELLIRYENEEAVDDSQLPKDRFSAERLKGVDSTLKIQPAELGDSAVYLCASSPGQGSNYGYTFGSGTRLTVV.

CDR3 sequence reads: CSVESGRATQYF. Written as DNA, the CDR3 is TGCAGCGTTGAGTCGGGCAGAGCTACCCAGTACTTC. The rearrangement joins TRBV29-1 to TRBJ2-7; D is ambiguous. This CDR3 is built from 12 residues. Trimming removed 3 bases from V and 10 bases from J, with 16 bases in between. The germline V gene has CDR1 SQVTM and CDR2 ANQGSEA.

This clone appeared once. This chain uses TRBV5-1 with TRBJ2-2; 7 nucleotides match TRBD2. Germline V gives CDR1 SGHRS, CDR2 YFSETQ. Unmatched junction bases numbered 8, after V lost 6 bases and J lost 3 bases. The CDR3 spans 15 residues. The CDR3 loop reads CASTPGGTHTGELFF. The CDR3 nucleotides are TGCGCCAGCACCCCCGGGGGGACCCACACCGGGGAGCTGTTTTTT.

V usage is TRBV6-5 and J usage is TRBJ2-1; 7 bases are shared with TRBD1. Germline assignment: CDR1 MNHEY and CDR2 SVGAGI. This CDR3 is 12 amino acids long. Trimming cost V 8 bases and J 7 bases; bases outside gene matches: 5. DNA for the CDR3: TGTGCCAGCTCCCCAGGGGGAAATGAGCAGTTCTTC. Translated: CASSPGGNEQFF.

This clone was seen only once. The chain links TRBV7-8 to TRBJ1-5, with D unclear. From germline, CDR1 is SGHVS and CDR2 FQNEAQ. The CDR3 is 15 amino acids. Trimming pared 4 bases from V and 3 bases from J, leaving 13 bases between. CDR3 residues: CASSWRASLNQPQHF. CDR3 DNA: TGTGCCAGCAGCTGGAGGGCCTCCCTCAATCAGCCCCAGCATTTT.

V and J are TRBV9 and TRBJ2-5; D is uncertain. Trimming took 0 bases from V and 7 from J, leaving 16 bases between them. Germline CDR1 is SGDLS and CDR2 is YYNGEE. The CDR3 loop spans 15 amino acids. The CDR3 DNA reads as TGTGCCAGCAGCGTAGATATCACGGCTGTCCGGACCCAGTACTTC. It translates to CASSVDITAVRTQYF. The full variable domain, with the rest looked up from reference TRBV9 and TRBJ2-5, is DSGVTQTPKHLITATGQRVTLRCSPRSGDLSVYWYQQSLDQGLQFLIQYYNGEERAKGNILERFSAQQFPDLHSELNLSSLELGDSALYFCASSVDITAVRTQYFGPGTRLLVL.

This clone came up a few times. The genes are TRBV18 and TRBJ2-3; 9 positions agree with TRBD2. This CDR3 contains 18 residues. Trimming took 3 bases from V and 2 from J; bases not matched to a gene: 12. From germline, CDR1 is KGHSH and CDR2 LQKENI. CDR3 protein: CASSPEGLAGLLTDTQYF. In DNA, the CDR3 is TGTGCCAGCTCACCCGAGGGGCTAGCGGGACTCCTCACAGATACGCAGTATTTT.

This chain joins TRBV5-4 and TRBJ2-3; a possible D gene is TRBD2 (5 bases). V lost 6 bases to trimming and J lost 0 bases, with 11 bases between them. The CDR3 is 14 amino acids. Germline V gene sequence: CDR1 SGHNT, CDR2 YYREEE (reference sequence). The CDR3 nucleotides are TGTGCCAGCAAGGGCAGGACTAGCACAGATACGCAGTATTTT. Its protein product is CASKGRTSTDTQYF.

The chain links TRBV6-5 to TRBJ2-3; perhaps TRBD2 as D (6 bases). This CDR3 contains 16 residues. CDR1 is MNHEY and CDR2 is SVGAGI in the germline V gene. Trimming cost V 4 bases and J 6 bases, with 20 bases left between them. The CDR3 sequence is CASSSFSGAGGDTQYF. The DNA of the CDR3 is TGTGCCAGCAGTTCCTTTAGCGGAGCTGGGGGGGATACGCAGTATTTT.

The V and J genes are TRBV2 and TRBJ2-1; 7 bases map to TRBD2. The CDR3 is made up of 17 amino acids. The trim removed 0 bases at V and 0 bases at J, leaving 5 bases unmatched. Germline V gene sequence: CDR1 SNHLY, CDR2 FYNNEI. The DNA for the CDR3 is TGTGCCAGCAGTGAAGCTCAACGGGAGGACTCCTACAATGAGCAGTTCTTC. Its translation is CASSEAQREDSYNEQFF.

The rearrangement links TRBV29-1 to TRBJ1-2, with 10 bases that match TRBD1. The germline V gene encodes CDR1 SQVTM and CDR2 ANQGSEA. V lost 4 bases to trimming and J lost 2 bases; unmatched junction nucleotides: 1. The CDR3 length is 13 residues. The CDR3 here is CSVGGQGNYGYTF. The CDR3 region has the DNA TGCAGCGTTGGGGGACAGGGGAACTATGGCTACACCTTC.

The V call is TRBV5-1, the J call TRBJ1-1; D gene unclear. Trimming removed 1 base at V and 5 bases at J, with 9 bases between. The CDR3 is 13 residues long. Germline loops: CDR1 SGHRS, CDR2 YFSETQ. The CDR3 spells CASSLTVGTEAFF. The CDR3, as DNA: TGCGCCAGCAGCTTGACAGTTGGGACTGAAGCTTTCTTT.

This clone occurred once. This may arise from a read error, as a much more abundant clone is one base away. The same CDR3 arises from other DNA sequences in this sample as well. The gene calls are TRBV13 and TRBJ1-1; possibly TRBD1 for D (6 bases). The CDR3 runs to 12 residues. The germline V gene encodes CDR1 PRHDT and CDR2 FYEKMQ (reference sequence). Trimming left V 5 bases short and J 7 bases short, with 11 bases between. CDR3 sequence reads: CASSVGQNEAFF. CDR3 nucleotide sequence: TGTGCCAGCAGCGTTGGACAGAATGAAGCTTTCTTT.

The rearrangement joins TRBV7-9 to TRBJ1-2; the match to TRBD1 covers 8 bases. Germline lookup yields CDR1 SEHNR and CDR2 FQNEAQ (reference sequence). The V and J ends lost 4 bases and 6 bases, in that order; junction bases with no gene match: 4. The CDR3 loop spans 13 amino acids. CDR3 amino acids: CASSSGQGHGYTF. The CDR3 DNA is TGTGCCAGCAGCTCCGGACAGGGCCATGGCTACACCTTC.

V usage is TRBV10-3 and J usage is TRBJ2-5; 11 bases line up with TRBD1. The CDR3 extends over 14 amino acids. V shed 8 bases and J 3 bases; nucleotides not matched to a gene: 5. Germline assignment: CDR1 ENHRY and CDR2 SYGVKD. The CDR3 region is CAIRGTGGKETQYF. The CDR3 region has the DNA TGTGCCATCCGGGGGACAGGGGGAAAAGAGACCCAGTACTTC.

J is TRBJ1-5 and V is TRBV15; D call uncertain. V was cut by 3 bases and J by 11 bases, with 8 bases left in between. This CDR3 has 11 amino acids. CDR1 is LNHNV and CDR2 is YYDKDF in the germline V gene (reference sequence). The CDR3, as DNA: TGTGCCACCAGCAGCGGGCCCACCCAGCATTTT. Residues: CATSSGPTQHF.

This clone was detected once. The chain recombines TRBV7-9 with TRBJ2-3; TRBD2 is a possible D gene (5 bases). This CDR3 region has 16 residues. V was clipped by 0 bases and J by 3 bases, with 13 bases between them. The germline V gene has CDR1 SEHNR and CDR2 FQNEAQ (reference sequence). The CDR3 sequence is CASSLALLEETDTQYF. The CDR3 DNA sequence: TGTGCCAGCAGCTTAGCGTTGTTGGAGGAGACAGATACGCAGTATTTT.